This is a list of T cell receptor beta chains from one sample in a study of Ad26.COV2.S vaccination and SARS-CoV-2 variants. Assay: immunoSEQ multiplex PCR; the TCRdb copy retains only in-frame clones and omits some. In the table there are approximately 280,000 clones, about 90% of which are singletons. The specimen was peripheral blood, collected in a trial of Ad26.COV2.S vaccine versus placebo. The receptors stem from a person between 18 and 65 years old who received the Ad26.COV2.S COVID-19 vaccine or a placebo. Both conserved end residues are part of each CDR3. Each record gives: J gene, clone size, D gene, V gene, CDR3 protein, CDR3 DNA. A D gene is named only where the DNA matches it firmly. Clone size appears in some rows only: once, few, many, or a class for an expanded clone.

J: TRBJ2-5
size: NA
D: NA
V: TRBV9
CDR3: CASSPRNQETQYF
DNA: TGTGCCAGCAGCCCCCGAAACCAAGAGACCCAGTACTTC

J: TRBJ1-3
size: NA
D: NA
V: TRBV6-5
CDR3: CASSWGGNSGNTIYF
DNA: TGTGCCAGCAGTTGGGGGGGGAACTCTGGAAACACCATATATTTT

J: TRBJ2-1
size: NA
D: TRBD2
V: TRBV11-1
CDR3: CASSWRLAVNEQFF
DNA: TGTGCCAGCAGCTGGAGACTAGCGGTCAATGAGCAGTTCTTC

J: TRBJ1-4
size: NA
D: NA
V: TRBV5-5
CDR3: CASSLDRGAREKLFF
DNA: TGTGCCAGCAGCTTGGACCGAGGGGCGAGGGAAAAACTGTTTTTT

J: TRBJ1-1
size: few
D: TRBD1
V: TRBV10-3
CDR3: CAISELTGVTEAFF
DNA: TGTGCCATCAGCGAATTAACAGGGGTGACTGAAGCTTTCTTT

J: TRBJ2-5
size: NA
D: NA
V: TRBV21-1
CDR3: CASIGTGETQYF
DNA: TGTGCCAGCATAGGAACAGGGGAGACCCAGTACTTC

J: TRBJ1-1
size: NA
D: NA
V: TRBV5-4
CDR3: CASSLGGSWGTEAFF
DNA: TGTGCCAGCAGCTTAGGGGGGTCTTGGGGCACTGAAGCTTTCTTT

J: TRBJ2-7
size: NA
D: TRBD1
V: TRBV27
CDR3: CASSLAGTGGYEQYF
DNA: TGTGCCAGCAGTTTAGCCGGGACAGGGGGCTACGAGCAGTACTTC

J: TRBJ2-5
size: NA
D: NA
V: TRBV6-6
CDR3: CASSRGTGETQYF
DNA: TGTGCCAGCAGCCGGGGGACTGGGGAGACCCAGTACTTC

J: TRBJ2-1
size: NA
D: TRBD2
V: TRBV4-1
CDR3: CASQRLAGTYNEQFF
DNA: TGCGCCAGCCAGAGACTAGCGGGGACCTACAATGAGCAGTTCTTC

J: TRBJ1-5
size: once
D: TRBD1
V: TRBV5-1
CDR3: CASSLDLGQGLNQPQHF
DNA: TGCGCCAGCAGCTTGGACCTCGGACAGGGCCTTAATCAGCCCCAGCATTTT

J: TRBJ2-1
size: NA
D: NA
V: TRBV3-1/TRBV3-2
CDR3: CASSQGREQFF
DNA: TGTGCCAGCAGCCAAGGAAGGGAGCAGTTCTTC

J: TRBJ2-1
size: NA
D: TRBD2
V: TRBV18
CDR3: CASSPIAGPAGNEQFF
DNA: TGTGCCAGCTCACCAATAGCGGGACCGGCGGGCAATGAGCAGTTCTTC

J: TRBJ2-1
size: NA
D: NA
V: TRBV24-1
CDR3: CATSESSRMNEQFF
DNA: TGTGCCACCAGTGAAAGTAGTCGGATGAATGAGCAGTTCTTC

J: TRBJ2-3
size: NA
D: NA
V: TRBV6-5
CDR3: CASSGSGMPDTQYF
DNA: TGTGCCAGCAGCGGGAGTGGGATGCCAGATACGCAGTATTTT

J: TRBJ1-5
size: NA
D: NA
V: TRBV4-3
CDR3: CASSGAIDSNQPQHF
DNA: TGCGCCAGCAGCGGAGCTATCGATAGCAATCAGCCCCAGCATTTT

J: TRBJ2-1
size: once
D: NA
V: TRBV18
CDR3: CASSRITGYNEQFF
DNA: TGTGCCAGCTCACGAATAACAGGGTACAATGAGCAGTTCTTC

J: TRBJ2-2
size: NA
D: NA
V: TRBV4-3
CDR3: CASSQGSYYTGELFF
DNA: TGCGCCAGCAGCCAAGGGTCCTACTACACCGGGGAGCTGTTTTTT

J: TRBJ1-3
size: once
D: NA
V: TRBV9
CDR3: CASSVGSSGNTIYF
DNA: TGTGCCAGCAGCGTAGGTAGCTCTGGAAACACCATATATTTT

J: TRBJ2-7
size: NA
D: NA
V: TRBV21-1
CDR3: CATGTGTYEQYF
DNA: TGTGCCACCGGGACTGGGACCTACGAGCAGTACTTC

J: TRBJ2-3
size: NA
D: NA
V: TRBV11-3
CDR3: CASSLAGAEDTQYF
DNA: TGTGCCAGCAGCTTAGCGGGGGCCGAAGATACGCAGTATTTT

J: TRBJ2-1
size: NA
D: TRBD2
V: TRBV5-4
CDR3: CASTELMTSGGPEQFF
DNA: TGTGCCAGCACCGAGCTTATGACTAGCGGGGGTCCGGAGCAGTTCTTC

J: TRBJ1-2
size: NA
D: TRBD1
V: TRBV28
CDR3: CASSFQQGGNYGYTF
DNA: TGTGCCAGCAGTTTCCAGCAGGGGGGCAACTATGGCTACACCTTC

J: TRBJ2-2
size: NA
D: TRBD2
V: TRBV11-2
CDR3: CASSFGSGRAVFVYGELFF
DNA: TGTGCCAGCAGCTTTGGGAGCGGGAGGGCCGTTTTCGTTTACGGGGAGCTGTTTTTT

J: TRBJ2-1
size: NA
D: TRBD2
V: TRBV7-9
CDR3: CALDGEGPSYNEQFF
DNA: TGTGCCTTAGATGGGGAGGGACCCTCCTACAATGAGCAGTTCTTC

J: TRBJ1-2
size: NA
D: NA
V: TRBV2
CDR3: CASSEVGFDGYTF
DNA: TGTGCCAGCAGTGAAGTAGGGTTTGATGGCTACACCTTC

J: TRBJ1-2
size: NA
D: NA
V: TRBV30
CDR3: CAWSVSLRLSNYGYTF
DNA: TGTGCCTGGAGTGTATCACTACGATTATCAAACTATGGCTACACCTTC

J: TRBJ2-2
size: NA
D: TRBD1
V: TRBV19
CDR3: CASVRQGADTGELFF
DNA: TGTGCCAGTGTTCGGCAGGGGGCTGATACCGGGGAGCTGTTTTTT

J: TRBJ2-6
size: NA
D: NA
V: TRBV30
CDR3: CAWSAGANVLTF
DNA: TGTGCCTGGAGTGCTGGGGCCAACGTCCTGACTTTC

J: TRBJ1-5
size: once
D: NA
V: TRBV10-3
CDR3: CAISESLGSNQPQHF
DNA: TGTGCCATCAGTGAGTCTCTAGGGAGCAATCAGCCCCAGCATTTT